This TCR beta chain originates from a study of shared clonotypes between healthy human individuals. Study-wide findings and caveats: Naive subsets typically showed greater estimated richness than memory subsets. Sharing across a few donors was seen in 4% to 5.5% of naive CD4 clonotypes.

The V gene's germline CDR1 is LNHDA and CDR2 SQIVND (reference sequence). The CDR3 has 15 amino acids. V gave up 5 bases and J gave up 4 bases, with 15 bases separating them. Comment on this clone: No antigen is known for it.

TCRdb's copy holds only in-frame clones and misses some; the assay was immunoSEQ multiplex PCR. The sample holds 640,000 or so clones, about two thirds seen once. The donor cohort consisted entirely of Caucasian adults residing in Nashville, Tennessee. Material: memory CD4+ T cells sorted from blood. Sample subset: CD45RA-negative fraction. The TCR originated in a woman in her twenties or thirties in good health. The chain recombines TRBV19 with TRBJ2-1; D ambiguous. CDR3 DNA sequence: TGTGCCAGTAGTTCCCTAGGCGGTAGATACAATGAGCAGTTCTTC. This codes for CASSSLGGRYNEQFF.